This entry describes one T cell receptor beta chain. The target of this receptor is not known. No base quality values were provided; no much bigger clone lies one nucleotide off. The trial excluded patients who had a history of autoimmune disease or who were on systemic immunosuppression. Peripheral blood for TCR sequencing was collected from all dose cohorts at baseline, on cycle 4 day 1, and on cycle 7 day 1. The samples were taken from a phase I, first-in-human, multicenter, open-label dose-escalation trial of ivuxolimab. Adults with locally advanced or metastatic head and neck squamous cell, hepatocellular, melanoma or renal cell carcinoma were enrolled in the trial. CD4+ and CD8+ T cells were sorted separately from peripheral blood before TCR sequencing. The data are from a study of OX40 agonist ivuxolimab in advanced cancers. Context from the whole study: Ivuxolimab was an agonistic, fully human IgG2 monoclonal antibody directed against OX40 (CD134), a costimulatory receptor. The point of sequencing TCRbeta in the periphery was to test whether ivuxolimab changed TCR sequence diversity and drove clonal T-cell expansion. Three dose-escalation patients achieved partial responses, one with hepatocellular carcinoma and two with cutaneous melanoma. In the dose-escalation cohort, around 80% of patients were male, and the mean age was 60 years with a range of 23 to 79. Patients were allowed to have had prior anti-PD-1, anti-PD-L1 or anti-CTLA-4 therapy, and more than 35% of the dose-escalation patients had been treated with checkpoint inhibitors. The paper reports the monotherapy dose-escalation portion (N of about 50 patients) of the phase I ivuxolimab trial. Of the roughly 52 dose-escalation patients, hepatocellular carcinoma was present in roughly 19, melanoma in around 15, renal cell carcinoma in 9 and head and neck cancer in 9. Intravenous ivuxolimab was administered to patients every 2 weeks at six dose levels: 0.01, 0.1, 0.3, 1.5, 3 and 10 mg/kg.

CDR1 SGHDN and CDR2 FVKESK are derived from the germline V gene. The CDR3, cysteine through phenylalanine, is 14 amino acids long. Kept here is only the CDR3 DNA, which spans 42 bases and is read in frame from base 1. Trimming costs V 3 bases and J 6 bases, and their ends lie 14 bases apart. The paper as a whole reports these results and caveats: In partial responders in the 0.1-3.0 mg/kg groups, normalized peripheral clonal expansion was found to be among the lowest, especially among CD8+ T cells. Low levels of normalized T-cell clonal expansion were also seen in some patients who did not respond. The antigen specificity of the peripheral T cells that underwent clonal expansion was not determined. At doses of 0.1 to 3.0 mg/kg, clonal expansion of both CD4+ and CD8+ T cells in blood was seen between baseline and week 6. After ivuxolimab, more expanded clones were found on average in CD8+ T cells than in CD4+ T cells.

Genomic DNA was isolated from the sorted cells so that the TCRbeta CDR3 region could be sequenced. The immunoSEQ Assay was used to sequence the TCRbeta CDR3 regions. Held by TCRdb, this immuneACCESS table contains in-frame sequences only and omits some clones. Under half of the omission traces to an unresolved V gene where checked; the cause of the rest is unknown. The sample has around 68,000 clones on record, roughly 90% of them singletons. The ten biggest clones cover approximately 2.6% of the sample. Sequencing used CD4+ or CD8+ T cells sorted from blood, obtained in a trial of the OX40 agonist ivuxolimab. The clonotype comes from an adult with an advanced solid tumor such as melanoma, head and neck, liver or kidney cancer. The chain uses TRBV14 and TRBJ1-1, with TRBD1 tentatively as D gene (5 bases match). The DNA sequence is as follows: TGTGCCAGCAGCCAGAGGACCCGGGACTCTGAAGCTTTCTTT. Protein translation: CASSQRTRDSEAFF.